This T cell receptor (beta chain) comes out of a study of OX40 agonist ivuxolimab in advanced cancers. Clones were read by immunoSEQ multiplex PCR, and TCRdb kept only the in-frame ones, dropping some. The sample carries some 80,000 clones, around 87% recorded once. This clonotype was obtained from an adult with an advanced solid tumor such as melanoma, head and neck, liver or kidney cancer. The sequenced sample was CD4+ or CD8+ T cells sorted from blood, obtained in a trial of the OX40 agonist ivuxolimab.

CDR3 coding DNA: TGTGCCAGCAGCTACAGGGAAAGCTATGGCTACACCTTC. Amino acid sequence: CASSYRESYGYTF. V usage is TRBV6-1 and J usage is TRBJ1-2, with D possibly being TRBD1 (6 bases). The ends were cut back, 6 bases at V and 4 bases at J, with 12 bases in the middle. Germline V gives CDR1 MNHNS, CDR2 SASEGT. The CDR3 has 13 residues.